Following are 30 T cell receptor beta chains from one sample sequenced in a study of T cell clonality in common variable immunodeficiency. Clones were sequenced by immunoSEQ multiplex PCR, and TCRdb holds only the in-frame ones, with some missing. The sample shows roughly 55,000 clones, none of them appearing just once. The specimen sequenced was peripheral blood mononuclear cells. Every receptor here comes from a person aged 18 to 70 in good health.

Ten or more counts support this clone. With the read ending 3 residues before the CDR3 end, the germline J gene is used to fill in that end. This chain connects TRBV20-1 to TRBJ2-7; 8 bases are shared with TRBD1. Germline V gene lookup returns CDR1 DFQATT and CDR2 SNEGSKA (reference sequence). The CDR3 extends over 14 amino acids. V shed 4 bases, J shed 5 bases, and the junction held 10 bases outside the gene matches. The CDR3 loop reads CSATSDRGDNEQYF. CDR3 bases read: TGCAGTGCTACCTCTGACAGGGGAGACAACGAG.

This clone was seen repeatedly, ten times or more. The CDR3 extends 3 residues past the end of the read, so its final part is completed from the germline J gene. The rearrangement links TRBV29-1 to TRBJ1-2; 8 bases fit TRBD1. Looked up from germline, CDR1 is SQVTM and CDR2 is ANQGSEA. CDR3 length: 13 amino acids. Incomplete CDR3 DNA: TGCAGCGTTGAAGTGGACAGGGTCTGGGGC. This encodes CSVEVDRVWG. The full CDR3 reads CSVEVDRVWGYTF.

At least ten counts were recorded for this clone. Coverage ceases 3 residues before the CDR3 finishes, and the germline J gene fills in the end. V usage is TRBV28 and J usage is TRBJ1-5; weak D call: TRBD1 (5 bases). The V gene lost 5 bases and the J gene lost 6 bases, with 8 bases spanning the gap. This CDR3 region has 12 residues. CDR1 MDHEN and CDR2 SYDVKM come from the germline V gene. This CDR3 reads CASSERGQPQHF. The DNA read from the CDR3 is TGTGCCAGCAGTGAGAGGGGTCAGCCC.

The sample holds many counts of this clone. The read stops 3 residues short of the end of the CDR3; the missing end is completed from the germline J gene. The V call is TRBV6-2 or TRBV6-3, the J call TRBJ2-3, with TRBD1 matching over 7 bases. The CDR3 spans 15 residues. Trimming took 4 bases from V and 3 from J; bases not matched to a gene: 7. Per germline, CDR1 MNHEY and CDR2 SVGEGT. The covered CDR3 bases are TGTGCCAGCAGTTCACTACAGGGGCGAACAGATACG. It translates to CASSSLQGRTDT. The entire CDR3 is CASSSLQGRTDTQYF.

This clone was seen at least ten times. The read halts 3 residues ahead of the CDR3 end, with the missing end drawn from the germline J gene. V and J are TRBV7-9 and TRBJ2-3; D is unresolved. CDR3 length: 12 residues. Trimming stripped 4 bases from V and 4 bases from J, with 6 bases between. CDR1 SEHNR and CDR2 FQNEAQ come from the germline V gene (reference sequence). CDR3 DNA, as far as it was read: TGTGCCAGCAGCTCCTCCGCAGATACG. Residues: CASSSSADT. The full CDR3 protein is CASSSSADTQYF.

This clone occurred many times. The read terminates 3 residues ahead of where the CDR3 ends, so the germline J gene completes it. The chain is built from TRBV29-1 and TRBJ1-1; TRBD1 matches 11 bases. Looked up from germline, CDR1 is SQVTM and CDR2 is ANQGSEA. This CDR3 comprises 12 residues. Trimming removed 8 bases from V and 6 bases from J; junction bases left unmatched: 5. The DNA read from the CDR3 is TGCAGCATTGGACAGGGGGCTTCTGAA. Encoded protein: CSIGQGASE. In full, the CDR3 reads CSIGQGASEAFF.

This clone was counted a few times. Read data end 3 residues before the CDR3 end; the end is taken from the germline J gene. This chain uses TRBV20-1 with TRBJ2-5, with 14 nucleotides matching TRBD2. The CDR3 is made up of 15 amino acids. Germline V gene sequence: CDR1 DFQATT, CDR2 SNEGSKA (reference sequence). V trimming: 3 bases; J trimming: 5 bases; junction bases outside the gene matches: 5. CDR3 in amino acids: CSASLGTSGSETQYF. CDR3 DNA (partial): TGCAGTGCTAGCCTCGGGACTAGCGGGAGTGAGACC.

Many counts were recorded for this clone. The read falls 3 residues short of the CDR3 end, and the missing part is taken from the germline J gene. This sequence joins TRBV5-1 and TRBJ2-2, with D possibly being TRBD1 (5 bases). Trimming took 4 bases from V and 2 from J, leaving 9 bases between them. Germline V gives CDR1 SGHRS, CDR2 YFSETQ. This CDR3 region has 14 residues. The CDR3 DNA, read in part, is TGCGCCAGCAGCCTCGACAGTAACACCGGGGAG. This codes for CASSLDSNTGE. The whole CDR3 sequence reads CASSLDSNTGELFF.

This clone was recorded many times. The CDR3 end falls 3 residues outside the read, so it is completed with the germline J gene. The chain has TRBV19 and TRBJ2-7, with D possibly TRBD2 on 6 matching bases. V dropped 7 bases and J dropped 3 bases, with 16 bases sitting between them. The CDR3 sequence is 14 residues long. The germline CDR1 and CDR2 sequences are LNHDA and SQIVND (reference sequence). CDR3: CASNNLGLLYEQYF. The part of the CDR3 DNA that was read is TGTGCCAGTAATAATTTGGGACTCCTCTACGAG.

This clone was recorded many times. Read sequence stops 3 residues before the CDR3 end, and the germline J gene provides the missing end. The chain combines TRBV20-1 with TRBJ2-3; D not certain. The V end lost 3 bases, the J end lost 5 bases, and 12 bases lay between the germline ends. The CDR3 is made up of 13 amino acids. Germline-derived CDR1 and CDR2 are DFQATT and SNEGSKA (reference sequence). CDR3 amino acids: CSASSPRGDTQYF. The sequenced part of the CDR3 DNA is TGCAGTGCTAGTTCCCCTCGAGGAGATACG.

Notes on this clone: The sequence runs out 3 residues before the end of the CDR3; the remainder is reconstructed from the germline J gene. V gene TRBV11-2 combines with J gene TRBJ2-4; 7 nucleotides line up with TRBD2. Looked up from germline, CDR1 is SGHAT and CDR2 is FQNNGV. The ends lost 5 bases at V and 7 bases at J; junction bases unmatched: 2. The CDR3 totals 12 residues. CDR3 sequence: CASSREGNIQYF. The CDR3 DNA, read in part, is TGTGCCAGCAGCAGGGAGGGGAACATT.

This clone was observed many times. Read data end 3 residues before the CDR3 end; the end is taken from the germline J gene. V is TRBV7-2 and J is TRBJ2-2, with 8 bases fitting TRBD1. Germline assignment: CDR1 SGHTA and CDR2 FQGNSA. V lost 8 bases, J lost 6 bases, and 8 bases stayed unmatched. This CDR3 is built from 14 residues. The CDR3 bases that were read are TGTGCCAGCGTGACACAGGGGGACGCCGGGGAG. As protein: CASVTQGDAGE. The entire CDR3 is CASVTQGDAGELFF. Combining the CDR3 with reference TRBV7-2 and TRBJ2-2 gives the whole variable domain GAGVSQSPSNKVTEKGKDVELRCDPISGHTALYWYRQSLGQGLEFLIYFQGNSAPDKSGLPSDRFSAERTGGSVSTLTIQRTQQEDSAVYLCASVTQGDAGELFFGEGSRLTVL.

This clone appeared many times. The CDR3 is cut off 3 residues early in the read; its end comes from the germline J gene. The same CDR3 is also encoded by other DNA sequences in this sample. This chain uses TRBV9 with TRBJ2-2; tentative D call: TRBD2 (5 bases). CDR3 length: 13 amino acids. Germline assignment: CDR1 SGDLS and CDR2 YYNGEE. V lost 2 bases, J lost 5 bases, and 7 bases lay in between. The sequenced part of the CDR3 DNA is TGTGCCAGCAGCGTCCGGGGAACCGGGGAG. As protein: CASSVRGTGE. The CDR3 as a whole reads CASSVRGTGELFF.

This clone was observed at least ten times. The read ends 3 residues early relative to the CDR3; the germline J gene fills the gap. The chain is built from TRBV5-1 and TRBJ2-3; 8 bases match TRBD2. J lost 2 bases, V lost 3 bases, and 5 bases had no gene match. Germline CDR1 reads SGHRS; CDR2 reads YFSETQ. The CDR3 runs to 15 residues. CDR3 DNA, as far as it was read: TGCGCCAGCAGCTCCCAAGCGGGAGTCACAGATACG. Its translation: CASSSQAGVTDT. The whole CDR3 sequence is CASSSQAGVTDTQYF.

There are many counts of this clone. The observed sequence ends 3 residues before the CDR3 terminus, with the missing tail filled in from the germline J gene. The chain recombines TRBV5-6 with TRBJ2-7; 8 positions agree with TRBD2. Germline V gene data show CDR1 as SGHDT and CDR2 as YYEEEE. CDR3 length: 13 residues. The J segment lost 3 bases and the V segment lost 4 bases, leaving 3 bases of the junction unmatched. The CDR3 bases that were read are TGTGCCAGCAGCGTCGGGACTAGCTACGAG. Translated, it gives CASSVGTSYE. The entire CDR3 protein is CASSVGTSYEQYF.

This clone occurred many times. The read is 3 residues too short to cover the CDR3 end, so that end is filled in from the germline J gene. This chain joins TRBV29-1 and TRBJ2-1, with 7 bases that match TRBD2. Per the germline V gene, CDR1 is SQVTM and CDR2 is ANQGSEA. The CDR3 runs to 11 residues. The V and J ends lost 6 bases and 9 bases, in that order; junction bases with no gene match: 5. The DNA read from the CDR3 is TGCAGCGTCCGGGACTATATTGAG. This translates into CSVRDYIE. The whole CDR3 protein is CSVRDYIEQFF.

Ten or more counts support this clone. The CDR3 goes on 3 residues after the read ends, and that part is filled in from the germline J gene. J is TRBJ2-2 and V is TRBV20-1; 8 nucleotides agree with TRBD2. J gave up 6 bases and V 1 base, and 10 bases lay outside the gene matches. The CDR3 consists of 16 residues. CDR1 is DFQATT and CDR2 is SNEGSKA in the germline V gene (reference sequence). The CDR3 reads CSARVQAGVFSGELFF. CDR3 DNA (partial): TGCAGTGCTAGAGTACAAGCGGGAGTATTCTCCGGGGAG.

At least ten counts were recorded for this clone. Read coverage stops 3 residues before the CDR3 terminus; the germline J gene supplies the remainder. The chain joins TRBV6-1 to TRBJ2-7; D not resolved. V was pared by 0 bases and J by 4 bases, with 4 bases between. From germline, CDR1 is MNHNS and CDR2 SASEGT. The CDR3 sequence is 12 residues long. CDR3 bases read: TGTGCCAGCAGTGAAGCTAGTTACGAG. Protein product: CASSEASYE. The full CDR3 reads CASSEASYEQYF.

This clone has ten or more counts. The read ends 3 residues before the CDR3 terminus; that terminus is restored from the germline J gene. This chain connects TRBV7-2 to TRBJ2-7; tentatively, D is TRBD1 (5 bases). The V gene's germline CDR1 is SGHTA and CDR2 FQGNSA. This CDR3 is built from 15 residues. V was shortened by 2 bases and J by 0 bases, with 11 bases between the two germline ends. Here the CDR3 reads CASSLYQGSSYEQYF. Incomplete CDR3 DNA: TGTGCCAGCAGCTTATATCAGGGCAGCTCCTACGAG.

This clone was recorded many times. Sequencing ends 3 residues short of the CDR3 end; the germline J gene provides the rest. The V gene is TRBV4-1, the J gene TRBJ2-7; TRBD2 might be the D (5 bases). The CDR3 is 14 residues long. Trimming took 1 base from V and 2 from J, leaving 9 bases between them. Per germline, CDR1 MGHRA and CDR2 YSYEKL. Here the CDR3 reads CASSQVEAAYEQYF. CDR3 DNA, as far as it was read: TGCGCCAGCAGCCAAGTCGAAGCGGCCTACGAG.

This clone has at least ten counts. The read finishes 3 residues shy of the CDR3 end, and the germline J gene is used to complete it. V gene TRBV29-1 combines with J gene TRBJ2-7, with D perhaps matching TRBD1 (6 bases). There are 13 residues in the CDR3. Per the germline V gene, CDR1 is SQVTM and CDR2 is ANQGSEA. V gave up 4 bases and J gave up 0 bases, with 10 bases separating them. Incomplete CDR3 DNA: TGCAGCGTTGGGGGACATCTCTCCTACGAG. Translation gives CSVGGHLSYE. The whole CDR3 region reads CSVGGHLSYEQYF.

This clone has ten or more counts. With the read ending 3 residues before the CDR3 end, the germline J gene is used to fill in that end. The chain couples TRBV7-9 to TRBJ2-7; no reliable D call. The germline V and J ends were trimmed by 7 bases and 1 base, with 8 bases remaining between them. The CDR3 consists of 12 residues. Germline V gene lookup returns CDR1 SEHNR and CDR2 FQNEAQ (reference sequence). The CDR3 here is CASNGGSYEQYF. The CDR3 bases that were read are TGTGCCAGCAACGGCGGTTCCTACGAG.

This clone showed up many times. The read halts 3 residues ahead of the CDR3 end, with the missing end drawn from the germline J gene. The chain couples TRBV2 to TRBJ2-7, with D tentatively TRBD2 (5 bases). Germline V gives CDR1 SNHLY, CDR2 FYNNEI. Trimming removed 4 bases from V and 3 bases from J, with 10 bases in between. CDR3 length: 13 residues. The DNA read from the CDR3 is TGTGCCAGCAGTGTAGCGCCTAGCTACGAG. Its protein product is CASSVAPSYE. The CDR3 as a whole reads CASSVAPSYEQYF.

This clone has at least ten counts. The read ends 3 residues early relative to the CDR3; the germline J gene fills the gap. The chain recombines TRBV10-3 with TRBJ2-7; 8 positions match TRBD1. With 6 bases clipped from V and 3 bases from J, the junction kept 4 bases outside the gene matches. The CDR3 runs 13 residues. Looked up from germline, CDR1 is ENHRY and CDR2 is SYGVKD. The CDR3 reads CAIRAGTGYEQYF. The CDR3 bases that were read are TGTGCCATCAGAGCCGGGACAGGCTACGAG.

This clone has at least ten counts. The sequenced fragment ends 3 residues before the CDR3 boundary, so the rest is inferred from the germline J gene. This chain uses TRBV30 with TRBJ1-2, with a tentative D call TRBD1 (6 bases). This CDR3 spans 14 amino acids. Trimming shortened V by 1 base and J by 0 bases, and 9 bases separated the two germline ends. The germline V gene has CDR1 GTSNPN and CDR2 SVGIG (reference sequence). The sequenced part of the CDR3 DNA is TGTGCCTGGAGTGAGGGGGAAACTAACTATGGC. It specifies CAWSEGETNYG. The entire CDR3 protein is CAWSEGETNYGYTF. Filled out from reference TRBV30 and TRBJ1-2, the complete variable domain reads SQTIHQWPATLVQPVGSPLSLECTVEGTSNPNLYWYRQAAGRGLQLLFYSVGIGQISSEVPQNLSASRPQDRQFILSSKKLLLSDSGFYLCAWSEGETNYGYTFGSGTRLTVV.

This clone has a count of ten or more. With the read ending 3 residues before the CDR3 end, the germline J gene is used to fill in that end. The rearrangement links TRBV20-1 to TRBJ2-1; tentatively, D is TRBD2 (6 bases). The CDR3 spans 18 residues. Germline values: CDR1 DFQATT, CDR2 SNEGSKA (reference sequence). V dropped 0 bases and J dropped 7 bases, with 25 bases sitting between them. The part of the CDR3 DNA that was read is TGCAGTGCTAGAGATTCGCCCCTTCCGGGACTTACAAGAAATGAG. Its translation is CSARDSPLPGLTRNE. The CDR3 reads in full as CSARDSPLPGLTRNEQFF.

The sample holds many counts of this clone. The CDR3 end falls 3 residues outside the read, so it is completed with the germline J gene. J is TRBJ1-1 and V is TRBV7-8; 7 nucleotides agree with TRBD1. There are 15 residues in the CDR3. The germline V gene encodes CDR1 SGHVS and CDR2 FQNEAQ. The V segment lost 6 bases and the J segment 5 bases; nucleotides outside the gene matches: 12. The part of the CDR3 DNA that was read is TGTGCCAGCAGGTCCGGGAGGGGGCGAGGTACTGAA. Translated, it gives CASRSGRGRGTE. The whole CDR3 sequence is CASRSGRGRGTEAFF.

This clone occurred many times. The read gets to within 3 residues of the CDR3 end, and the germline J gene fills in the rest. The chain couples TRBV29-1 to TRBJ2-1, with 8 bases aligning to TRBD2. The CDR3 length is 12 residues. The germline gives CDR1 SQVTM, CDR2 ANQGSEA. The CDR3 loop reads CSESGSGGEQFF. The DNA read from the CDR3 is TGCAGTGAAAGCGGGAGTGGCGGTGAG.

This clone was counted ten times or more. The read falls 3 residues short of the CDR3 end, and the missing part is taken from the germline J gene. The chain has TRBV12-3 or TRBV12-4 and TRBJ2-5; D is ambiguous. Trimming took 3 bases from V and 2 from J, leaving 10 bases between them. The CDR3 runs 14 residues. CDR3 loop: CASSFGIHQETQYF. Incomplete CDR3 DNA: TGTGCCAGCAGTTTTGGCATCCATCAAGAGACC.

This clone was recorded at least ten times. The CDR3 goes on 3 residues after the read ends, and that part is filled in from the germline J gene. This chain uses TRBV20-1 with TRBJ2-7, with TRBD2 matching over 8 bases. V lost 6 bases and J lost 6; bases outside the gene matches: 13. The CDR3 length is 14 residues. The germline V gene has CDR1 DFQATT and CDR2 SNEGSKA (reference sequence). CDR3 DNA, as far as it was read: TGCAGTGCCAGTGGGAGCGGGAGAGGTGTCGAG. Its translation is CSASGSGRGVE. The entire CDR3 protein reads CSASGSGRGVEQYF.